Below, 29 T cell receptor beta chains from the same sample are listed, as sequenced in a study of blood T cell repertoires in COVID-19. Assay: immunoSEQ multiplex PCR; the TCRdb copy retains only in-frame clones and omits some. This table has 400,000 to 550,000 clones, approximately 90% appearing once. Source material: peripheral blood. All receptors derive from a young woman with acute or convalescent COVID-19.

This clone was counted only a few times. The genes are TRBV6-6 and TRBJ2-7; 10 positions match TRBD2. CDR1 and CDR2 from the germline V gene are MNHNY and SVGAGI (reference sequence). The CDR3 has 18 residues. Unmatched junction bases numbered 22, after V lost 5 bases and J lost 9 bases. CDR3 sequence reads: CASSPGGVLLAGPSLQYF. CDR3 nucleotide sequence: TGTGCCAGCAGTCCCGGGGGGGTTCTACTAGCGGGGCCCTCCTTGCAGTACTTC.

This clone was counted only a few times. The chain joins TRBV5-6 to TRBJ1-6, with 11 bases identical to TRBD1. CDR3 length equals 15 residues. Germline CDR1 is SGHDT and CDR2 is YYEEEE. Trimming at V came to 4 bases and at J to 9 bases, leaving 6 bases not matched to a gene. For the CDR3, the DNA is TGTGCCAGCAGCCCAGGACAGGGGGCTTTTTCACCCCTCCACTTT. Translation: CASSPGQGAFSPLHF.

The rearrangement uses TRBV19 and TRBJ2-7; D may be TRBD1 (6 bases). Trimming cost V 2 bases and J 6 bases, with 8 bases left between them. The CDR3 runs to 12 residues. Germline V gene sequence: CDR1 LNHDA, CDR2 SQIVND (reference sequence). The CDR3 here is CASSIPGVEQYF. CDR3 DNA: TGTGCCAGTAGTATACCAGGGGTCGAGCAGTACTTC.

This clone appeared a single time. The gene calls are TRBV5-1 and TRBJ2-5; TRBD2 aligns across 13 bases. The CDR3 covers 16 residues. Per germline, CDR1 SGHRS and CDR2 YFSETQ. Trimming cost V 1 base and J 4 bases; bases outside gene matches: 4. The CDR3 is CASSLTTSGGAETQYF. The DNA of the CDR3 is TGCGCCAGCAGCTTGACAACTAGCGGGGGGGCAGAGACCCAGTACTTC.

The chain employs TRBV13 and TRBJ1-2; 9 bases are a match to TRBD1. CDR1 is PRHDT and CDR2 is FYEKMQ in the germline V gene (reference sequence). J gave up 3 bases and V 4 bases, and 6 bases lay outside the gene matches. The CDR3 loop spans 15 amino acids. CDR3 loop: CASSSPTGGDYGYTF. The CDR3 bases are TGTGCCAGCAGCTCCCCCACAGGGGGCGACTATGGCTACACCTTC.

The chain combines TRBV27 with TRBJ2-7; 7 bases match TRBD1. Trimming took 5 bases from V and 4 from J; bases not matched to a gene: 20. This CDR3 has 18 amino acids. From germline, CDR1 is MNHEY and CDR2 SMNVEV (reference sequence). The CDR3 nucleotides read TGTGCCAGCAGTCCCATTGGGGCGACAGGGCTTTCGGTTTACGAGCAGTACTTC. It translates to CASSPIGATGLSVYEQYF.

This chain connects TRBV7-8 to TRBJ2-3, with TRBD2 identical over 9 bases. The CDR3 extends over 15 amino acids. Germline V CDR1 and CDR2: SGHVS, FQNEAQ. With 7 bases clipped from V and 2 bases from J, the junction kept 7 bases outside the gene matches. CDR3 region: CASTLSGGNTDTQYF. The DNA for the CDR3 is TGTGCCAGCACCCTCAGCGGGGGGAACACAGATACGCAGTATTTT.

A word on this clone: Other DNA sequences from this sample encode an identical CDR3 as well. This chain joins TRBV29-1 and TRBJ2-7; TRBD1 might be the D (6 bases). With 6 bases removed from V and 0 bases from J, the gap between germline ends came to 12 bases. CDR3 length equals 13 residues. Germline CDR1 reads SQVTM; CDR2 reads ANQGSEA. The CDR3 region is CSVLTGGSYEQYF. The DNA of the CDR3 is TGCAGCGTCCTGACAGGAGGCTCCTACGAGCAGTACTTC.

The V gene is TRBV5-6, the J gene TRBJ2-3; D is possibly TRBD2 (5 bases). The CDR3 extends over 17 amino acids. Germline CDR1 reads SGHDT; CDR2 reads YYEEEE. Trimming took 2 bases from V and 5 from J, leaving 21 bases between them. The DNA of the CDR3 is TGTGCCAGCAGCTTAAATGGACTCACCTTCGAGGAAGATACGCAGTATTTT. Translating it yields CASSLNGLTFEEDTQYF.

The chain recombines TRBV4-2 with TRBJ1-2; 9 bases align to TRBD1. J lost 5 bases, V lost 3 bases, and 10 bases had no gene match. CDR1 LGHNA and CDR2 YNFKEQ come from the germline V gene. This CDR3 region has 16 residues. The CDR3 DNA follows: TGTGCCAGCAGCCAGGCGGGACAGGGACACAAGTATGGCTACACCTTC. Translated, it gives CASSQAGQGHKYGYTF.

The chain carries TRBV5-5 and TRBJ1-1; D remains unclear. Germline CDR1 and CDR2: SGHKS and YYEKEE (reference sequence). There are 11 residues in the CDR3. Trimming took 7 bases from V and 1 from J, leaving 5 bases between them. The CDR3 DNA is TGTGCCAGCCGGGGGAACACTGAAGCTTTCTTT. This gives the protein CASRGNTEAFF.

The V call is TRBV5-4, the J call TRBJ2-2, with a tentative D call TRBD2 (7 bases). The CDR3 length is 16 residues. V lost 3 bases to trimming and J lost 4 bases, with 16 bases between them. Germline V gene lookup returns CDR1 SGHNT and CDR2 YYREEE (reference sequence). The CDR3 here is CASSSPGGRITGELFF. The CDR3 DNA follows: TGTGCCAGCAGCTCCCCGGGGGGCAGGATCACCGGGGAGCTGTTTTTT.

V usage is TRBV11-2 and J usage is TRBJ2-2; D perhaps matches TRBD1 (5 bases). There are 16 residues in the CDR3. V lost 0 bases, J lost 5 bases, and 13 bases lay in between. Germline V gene sequence: CDR1 SGHAT, CDR2 FQNNGV. CDR3 sequence: CASSLDMAGRTGELFF. The DNA of the CDR3 is TGTGCCAGCAGCTTAGATATGGCAGGGCGGACCGGGGAGCTGTTTTTT.

This clone was recorded only once. V usage is TRBV5-1 and J usage is TRBJ1-1; maybe TRBD1 (5 bases). The CDR3 is made up of 15 amino acids. V was clipped by 0 bases and J by 5 bases, with 14 bases between them. CDR1 SGHRS and CDR2 YFSETQ come from the germline V gene. The CDR3: CASSLVGRQYTEAFF. In DNA form, the CDR3 reads TGCGCCAGCAGCTTGGTAGGTCGACAGTATACTGAAGCTTTCTTT.

Points on this clone: This sample also contains other DNA sequences that code for the same CDR3. V is TRBV5-6 and J is TRBJ2-7, with 9 bases fitting TRBD1. Germline CDR1 and CDR2: SGHDT and YYEEEE. This CDR3 spans 14 amino acids. V trimming: 3 bases; J trimming: 1 base; junction bases outside the gene matches: 2. CDR3 nucleotide sequence: TGTGCCAGCAGCTCCGGGACAGGGTCCTACGAGCAGTACTTC. This codes for CASSSGTGSYEQYF.

This clone is a singleton in its sample. This sequence joins TRBV28 and TRBJ2-7; D is possibly TRBD1 (7 bases). The ends were cut back, 4 bases at V and 5 bases at J, with 12 bases in the middle. The CDR3 has 13 amino acids. Germline assignment: CDR1 MDHEN and CDR2 SYDVKM. The CDR3 loop is CASSSQGGHEQYF. CDR3 nucleotide sequence: TGTGCCAGCAGTTCTCAGGGGGGCCACGAGCAGTACTTC.

This chain uses TRBV6-5 with TRBJ2-3, with TRBD2 identical over 12 bases. Germline V lookup: CDR1 MNHEY, CDR2 SVGAGI. V lost 4 bases to trimming and J lost 8 bases; unmatched junction nucleotides: 7. The CDR3 contains 15 residues. CDR3 sequence (DNA): TGTGCCAGCAGTTTCCAGGAGACTAGCGGGGGTACGCAGTATTTT. Translation: CASSFQETSGGTQYF.

V and J are TRBV7-8 and TRBJ2-3; the match to TRBD2 covers 8 bases. The CDR3 totals 13 residues. Losses at the gene ends were 8 bases for V and 2 bases for J; bases not matched to a gene: 3. Germline loops: CDR1 SGHVS, CDR2 FQNEAQ. CDR3 protein: CASRGGDTDTQYF. In DNA, the CDR3 is TGTGCCAGCCGGGGGGGGGACACAGATACGCAGTATTTT. The variable domain in full, with the rest retrieved from reference TRBV7-8 and TRBJ2-3, is GAGVSQSPRYKVAKRGQDVALRCDPISGHVSLFWYQQALGQGPEFLTYFQNEAQLDKSGLPSDRFFAERPEGSVSTLKIQRTQQEDSAVYLCASRGGDTDTQYFGPGTRLTVL.

The chain has TRBV24-1 and TRBJ2-5; 9 nucleotides agree with TRBD2. Trimming took 2 bases from V and 5 from J; bases not matched to a gene: 11. CDR1 and CDR2 from the germline V gene are KGHDR and SFDVKD. The CDR3 runs to 17 residues. This CDR3 reads CATSDSLGAGGQETQYF. The CDR3 DNA reads as TGTGCCACCAGTGATTCCTTAGGGGCGGGGGGGCAGGAGACCCAGTACTTC.

The chain links TRBV18 to TRBJ2-7; TRBD1 matches at 12 bases. The CDR3 is made up of 15 amino acids. Germline loops: CDR1 KGHSH, CDR2 LQKENI. V dropped 2 bases and J dropped 7; count of bases not matched to a gene: 6. CDR3 sequence: CASSPGTGGNGEQYF. CDR3 DNA: TGTGCCAGCTCACCAGGGACAGGGGGCAATGGGGAGCAGTACTTC.

V and J are TRBV28 and TRBJ1-5, with D tentatively TRBD1 (6 bases). CDR3 length: 16 residues. Germline values: CDR1 MDHEN, CDR2 SYDVKM. With 6 bases removed from V and 0 bases from J, the gap between germline ends came to 15 bases. This chain's CDR3 is CASSSTGQISNQPQHF. The CDR3 region has the DNA TGTGCCAGCAGCAGTACCGGACAGATTAGCAATCAGCCCCAGCATTTT.

V and J are TRBV6-6 and TRBJ1-1; D is unresolved. Trimming took 6 bases from V and 4 from J, leaving 6 bases between them. From germline, CDR1 is MNHNY and CDR2 SVGAGI (reference sequence). The CDR3 consists of 11 residues. The CDR3 DNA reads TGTGCCAGCAGCTCTTTCACTGAAGCTTTCTTT. Its translation: CASSSFTEAFF.

V is TRBV9 and J is TRBJ2-1; 9 bases line up with TRBD2. Germline CDR1 is SGDLS and CDR2 is YYNGEE. With V trimmed by 9 bases and J by 15 bases, 10 bases remained unmatched. This CDR3 spans 11 amino acids. The CDR3 nucleotides are TGTGCCATTATCCAACCGGGACTAGCGTTCTTC. It yields the protein CAIIQPGLAFF.

V and J are TRBV30 and TRBJ2-7; 7 nucleotides match TRBD1. CDR1 is GTSNPN and CDR2 is SVGIG in the germline V gene (reference sequence). J lost 4 bases, V lost 5 bases, and 20 bases had no gene match. CDR3 length: 17 residues. Here the CDR3 reads CAWALKYSDRNKYEQYF. CDR3 in DNA: TGTGCCTGGGCCCTAAAGTACTCGGACAGGAATAAATACGAGCAGTACTTC. Full variable domain (outside the CDR3, taken from reference TRBV30 and TRBJ2-7): SQTIHQWPATLVQPVGSPLSLECTVEGTSNPNLYWYRQAAGRGLQLLFYSVGIGQISSEVPQNLSASRPQDRQFILSSKKLLLSDSGFYLCAWALKYSDRNKYEQYFGPGTRLTVT.

This chain joins TRBV5-5 and TRBJ2-2; TRBD1 matches 7 bases. The CDR3 spans 16 residues. Germline V CDR1 and CDR2: SGHKS, YYEKEE (reference sequence). The ends lost 1 base at V and 3 bases at J; junction bases unmatched: 6. The CDR3 DNA is TGTGCCAGCAGCTTGATGACAGGGACGGACACCGGGGAGCTGTTTTTT. It is translated as CASSLMTGTDTGELFF.

The V and J genes are TRBV27 and TRBJ2-1, with TRBD2 as a possible D gene (5 bases). CDR3 size: 13 residues. Trimming took 8 bases from V and 5 from J, leaving 13 bases between them. Germline CDR1 MNHEY, CDR2 SMNVEV (reference sequence). The DNA for the CDR3 is TGTGCCAGCGCACTCAGCGGCAACAATGAGCAGTTCTTC. It encodes CASALSGNNEQFF.

The gene calls are TRBV29-1 and TRBJ1-2, with 9 bases fitting TRBD1. This CDR3 contains 13 residues. V was clipped by 5 bases and J by 11 bases; unmatched bases: 12. Germline loops: CDR1 SQVTM, CDR2 ANQGSEA. CDR3 nucleotides: TGCAGCGTTCCCCAGGACAGGGGCCCCGGGTACACCTTC. It yields the protein CSVPQDRGPGYTF.

This clone appeared once. The rearrangement uses TRBV6-5 and TRBJ2-3, with 8 bases aligning to TRBD1. In germline, CDR1 is MNHEY, CDR2 SVGAGI. The CDR3 loop spans 15 amino acids. With V trimmed by 1 base and J by 9 bases, 9 bases remained unmatched. CDR3 nucleotides: TGTGCCAGCAGTTACTGGACAGGGAAAATGGTGACGCAGTATTTT. Its protein product is CASSYWTGKMVTQYF.

The V and J genes are TRBV6-5 and TRBJ1-3; D might be TRBD1 (5 bases). V was shortened by 2 bases and J by 0 bases, with 5 bases between the two germline ends. This CDR3 contains 14 residues. Germline V gene lookup returns CDR1 MNHEY and CDR2 SVGAGI. The CDR3 DNA sequence: TGTGCCAGCAGTTACGACAGCTCTGGAAACACCATATATTTT. This gives the protein CASSYDSSGNTIYF.